This is a list of T cell receptor beta chains from one sample in a study of T cell repertoires in cytomegalovirus infection. TCRdb re-called the reads with MiXCR, one entry per CDR3 protein. The repertoire includes roughly 230,000 distinct CDR3 sequences, over 9% of them detected once, and 1.6% sits in the top ten. Source material: PBMCs. The receptor set was obtained from a human donor in good health (CMV status not recorded). Some clones in this sample may be carry-over from other donors' samples. The CDR3 runs from the conserved cysteine through the conserved F or W. The D gene is left open where the match is weak. Clone size is stated in some rows and not others, as once, few, many or a class when expanded.

TRBV28	TRBD1	TRBJ1-5	NA	CASSMLPGTGDQPQHF	TGTGCCAGCAGCATGCTCCCCGGGACAGGGGATCAGCCCCAGCATTTT
TRBV6-1	TRBD2	TRBJ2-1	few	CASSATSVSYNEQFF	TGTGCCAGCAGTGCGACTAGCGTGTCCTACAATGAGCAGTTCTTC
TRBV6-2/TRBV6-3	NA	TRBJ1-4	few	CASSYADSSEKLFF	TGTGCCAGCAGTTACGCGGACTCCAGTGAAAAACTGTTTTTT
TRBV15	NA	TRBJ1-2	few	CATSTGELYGYTF	TGTGCCACCAGCACAGGGGAACTCTATGGCTACACCTTC
TRBV24-1	NA	TRBJ2-3	NA	CATSEVQVGEDTQYF	TGTGCCACCAGTGAGGTCCAAGTCGGTGAAGATACGCAGTATTTT
TRBV7-3	NA	TRBJ2-2	many	CASSLEGADTGELFF	TGTGCCAGCAGCTTGGAGGGGGCGGACACCGGGGAGCTGTTTTTT
TRBV7-2	NA	TRBJ1-5	many	CASSPRPDYSNQPQHF	TGTGCCAGCAGCCCGAGGCCGGATTATAGCAATCAGCCCCAGCATTTT
TRBV7-3	TRBD2	TRBJ2-7	few	CASSKGLAGGLSEQYF	TGTGCCAGCAGCAAGGGACTAGCGGGAGGTCTCTCCGAGCAGTACTTC
TRBV29-1	TRBD1	TRBJ1-3	few	CSAGQGRDTIYF	TGCAGCGCTGGACAGGGACGAGACACCATATATTTT
TRBV7-2	TRBD1	TRBJ2-7	many	CASSLWRDRGDEQYF	TGTGCCAGCAGCTTATGGCGGGACAGGGGCGATGAGCAGTACTTC
TRBV7-2	TRBD1	TRBJ2-7	many	CASSPSGTGAGEQYF	TGTGCCAGCAGCCCCTCCGGGACAGGGGCTGGAGAGCAGTACTTC
TRBV28	NA	TRBJ2-2	many	CASSRGGTGELFF	TGTGCCAGCAGTAGGGGGGGCACCGGGGAGCTGTTTTTT
TRBV6-1	NA	TRBJ1-1	many	CASSGTVGTEAFF	TGTGCCAGCAGTGGGACAGTAGGAACTGAAGCTTTCTTT
TRBV11-3	TRBD2	TRBJ2-1	many	CASSLVTSGRARGNRQFF	TGTGCCAGCAGCTTAGTCACTAGCGGGAGGGCCAGAGGGAATAGGCAGTTCTTC
TRBV7-9	NA	TRBJ2-3	NA	CASSSIDNTQYF	TGTGCCAGCAGCTCGATCGACAATACGCAGTATTTT
TRBV20-1	TRBD2	TRBJ2-5	few	CSATGDYQPQETQYF	TGCAGTGCTACCGGGGACTATCAGCCCCAAGAGACCCAGTACTTC
TRBV11-1	TRBD2	TRBJ2-2	few	CASSSGLLPNTGELFF	TGTGCCAGCAGCTCGGGACTACTCCCCAACACCGGGGAGCTGTTTTTT
TRBV25-1	TRBD1	TRBJ2-7	few	CASRGGQSSYEQYF	TGTGCCAGCAGAGGGGGACAGAGCTCCTACGAGCAGTACTTC
TRBV2	NA	TRBJ2-3	few	CASKVNTDTQYF	TGTGCCAGCAAGGTCAACACAGATACGCAGTATTTT
TRBV5-6	NA	TRBJ2-7	NA	CASTRDGSFSYEQYF	TGTGCCAGCACCCGGGACGGATCCTTCTCCTACGAGCAGTACTTC
TRBV29-1	NA	TRBJ1-5	NA	CSVVYSGSNQPQHF	TGCAGCGTTGTTTACTCAGGGAGCAATCAGCCCCAGCATTTT
TRBV7-2	NA	TRBJ2-3	many	CASSLFDTGRTDTQYF	TGTGCCAGCAGCTTATTTGATACAGGGAGGACAGATACGCAGTATTTT
TRBV9	NA	TRBJ2-3	NA	CASSVGAGSTDTQYF	TGTGCCAGCAGCGTAGGGGCAGGGAGTACAGATACGCAGTATTTT
TRBV7-9	NA	TRBJ1-1	many	CASSTSSNTEAFF	TGTGCCAGCAGCACGTCTTCGAACACTGAAGCTTTCTTT
TRBV7-2	NA	TRBJ1-1	many	CASSLYSLNTEAFF	TGTGCCAGCAGCTTGTATAGTTTGAACACTGAAGCTTTCTTT
TRBV10-3	NA	TRBJ2-1	many	CAISEDNEQFF	TGTGCCATCAGTGAGGACAATGAGCAGTTCTTC
TRBV12-3/TRBV12-4	TRBD1	TRBJ2-1	many	CASSLRSGTGDTNEQFF	TGTGCCAGCAGTTTAAGATCTGGGACAGGGGATACTAATGAGCAGTTCTTC
TRBV7-2	TRBD1	TRBJ2-7	many	CASSLVVGQGLYEQYF	TGTGCCAGCAGCTTAGTTGTGGGACAGGGTCTTTACGAGCAGTACTTC
TRBV7-2	NA	TRBJ2-3	many	CASSPAGSNPGADTQYF	TGTGCCAGCAGCCCGGCGGGGTCCAATCCGGGGGCAGATACGCAGTATTTT
TRBV10-3	NA	TRBJ2-3	few	CAISESSQISTDTQYF	TGTGCCATCAGTGAGTCGTCACAGATTAGCACAGATACGCAGTATTTT
TRBV4-1	NA	TRBJ2-1	many	CASSQGQGSYNEQFF	TGCGCCAGCAGCCAAGGCCAGGGCTCCTACAATGAGCAGTTCTTC
TRBV7-9	NA	TRBJ2-3	many	CASSLDPLLPGTDTQYF	TGTGCCAGCAGCTTAGACCCACTCCTTCCTGGCACAGATACGCAGTATTTT
TRBV11-2	NA	TRBJ2-2	NA	CASSYYREGSGELFF	TGTGCCAGCAGCTACTACAGGGAAGGGAGCGGGGAGCTGTTTTTT
TRBV7-9	TRBD1	TRBJ1-2	few	CASSPGTGLENTF	TGTGCCAGCAGCCCCGGGACAGGGTTGGAAAACACCTTC
TRBV29-1	TRBD1	TRBJ1-1	few	CSVVGQIEAFF	TGCAGCGTCGTGGGACAGATTGAAGCTTTCTTT
TRBV6-1	NA	TRBJ1-2	many	CASSPRQEGGSNGYTF	TGTGCCAGCAGTCCACGACAAGAAGGGGGTTCCAATGGCTACACCTTC
TRBV10-2	NA	TRBJ2-7	NA	CASSEGRREQYF	TGCGCCAGCAGTGAGGGCCGCCGGGAGCAGTACTTC
TRBV2	TRBD1	TRBJ1-2	NA	CASSAGTGRGDYGYTF	TGTGCCAGCAGCGCCGGGACAGGCCGGGGGGACTATGGCTACACCTTC
TRBV10-3	NA	TRBJ1-5	many	CATNLADNQPQHF	TGTGCCACCAACCTGGCAGACAATCAGCCCCAGCATTTT
TRBV7-8	NA	TRBJ2-1	many	CASSPMGVIAEQFF	TGTGCCAGCAGCCCGATGGGAGTGATCGCTGAGCAGTTCTTC
TRBV6-2/TRBV6-3	NA	TRBJ1-2	many	CASSYSWIYGYTF	TGTGCCAGCAGTTACTCGTGGATCTATGGCTACACCTTC
TRBV6-6	TRBD2	TRBJ2-7	NA	CASSPPGGGEQYF	TGTGCCAGCAGTCCCCCGGGGGGGGGTGAGCAGTACTTC
TRBV11-3	NA	TRBJ1-2	NA	CASSIPNRQDHYGYTF	TGTGCCAGCAGCATCCCCAATCGACAGGACCACTATGGCTACACCTTC
TRBV9	NA	TRBJ1-5	NA	CASSYTGRSNQPQHF	TGTGCCAGCAGCTATACAGGACGTAGCAATCAGCCCCAGCATTTT
TRBV7-9	NA	TRBJ1-1	few	CASSFSGITEAFF	TGTGCCAGCAGCTTCTCAGGGATCACTGAAGCTTTCTTT